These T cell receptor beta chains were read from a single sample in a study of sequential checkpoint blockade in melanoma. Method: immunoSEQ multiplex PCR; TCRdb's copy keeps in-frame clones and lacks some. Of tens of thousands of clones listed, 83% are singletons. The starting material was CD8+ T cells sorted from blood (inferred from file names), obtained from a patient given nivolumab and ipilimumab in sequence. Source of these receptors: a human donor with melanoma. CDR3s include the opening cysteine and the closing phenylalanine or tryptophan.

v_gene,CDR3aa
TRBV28,CASSPRPSGNTIYF
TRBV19,CASSILPGSNQPQHF
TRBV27,CASSPGQGVSPLHF
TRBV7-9,CASSFIRGHQSAFF
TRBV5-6,CASSSGSTEAFF
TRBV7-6,CASSSGPTGGKGEAFF
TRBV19,CASSYQGGMNTEAFF
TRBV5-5,CASSGRGLQPQHF
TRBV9,CASSRSSGSNQPQHF
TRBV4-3,CASSQFSQAYGYTF
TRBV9,CASSGTGAGNTIYF
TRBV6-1,CASSVPGQGNEQFF
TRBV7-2,CASSAKPSLPNTEAFF
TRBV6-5,CASSFVEGTYEQYF
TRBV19,CASSPGTVLSNQPQHF
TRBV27,CASSFGQGTGYTF
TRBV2,CASSGTEVNSNQPQHF
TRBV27,CASRGTVSYEQYF
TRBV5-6,CASSPPGVGTVEQYF
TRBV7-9,CASSLVTSGNEQYF
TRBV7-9,CASSSISGGDEQYF
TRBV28,CASSELAGVAGANVLTF
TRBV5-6,CASSLGGLAVTYEQYF
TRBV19,CASSIGLAGGNEQFF
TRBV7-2,CASNGANEQYF
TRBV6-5,CASSYAPDREKQFF
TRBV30,CAWTTSAGGGIATEAFF
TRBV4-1,CASSQVQLIAKNIQYF
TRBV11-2,CASSPRHYEQYF
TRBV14,CASSLADDYEQYF
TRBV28,CASSLRGLPTSYNEQFF
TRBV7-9,CASSPWGQFTEAFF
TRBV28,CASSLPRGSTQYF
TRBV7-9,CASSPKGGGSYEQYF
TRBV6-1,CASSGDSFPYEQYF
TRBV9,CASSATGTPYEQYF
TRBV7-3,CASSPGHNTPYQETQYF
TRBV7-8,CASSLAHRGHGDTEAFF
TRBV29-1,CSVMDSLSYEQYF
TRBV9,CASSVGSPGEQYF
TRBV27,CASSPSGPGELFF
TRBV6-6,CASTEGASYNEQFF
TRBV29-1,CSVEAGQAKNTEAFF
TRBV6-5,CASSYEPNTEAFF